This T cell receptor beta chain appears in the sequencing data of a study of response to subunit inactivated influenza vaccine. Study-wide results and limits: Few additional T cells are recruited per seasonal influenza vaccination, authors suggested.

Via MiXCR, TCRdb re-called the RT-PCR reads, giving one row per CDR3 protein. The table records about 520,000 distinct CDR3 sequences, approximately 24% of them present only once. A remark on this clonotype: Its antigen remains unknown.

Trimming cost V 5 bases and J 12 bases, with 20 bases left between them. The CDR3 length is 14 residues. Looked up from germline, CDR1 is MNHEY and CDR2 is SVGEGT. This rearrangement joins TRBV6-2 or TRBV6-3 to TRBJ2-1; no reliable D call. This receptor was taken from a man aged 50 or older who received an inactivated influenza vaccine. Sample: CD4+ T cells sorted from PBMCs, taken about 5 days after vaccination. Written as DNA, the CDR3 is TGTGCCAGCAGTCTTCAAGCGTCTGGGGTTCGGCAGTTCTTC. Translating it yields CASSLQASGVRQFF.